This T cell receptor beta chain was sequenced during a study of blood T cell repertoires in COVID-19. Authors' data handling: Reference gene primer amplification in the assay estimated nucleated cell counts. Repertoires were generated with immunoSEQ multiplex PCR, while TCRdb's copy carries only in-frame clones and drops some. V and J calls plus clone size are reproduced from that table; the DNA served to infer D and trimming. This table holds over 200,000 clones, over 75% found once. Trimming stripped 4 bases from V and 4 bases from J, with 19 bases between. Germline loops: CDR1 GTSNPN, CDR2 SVGIG (reference sequence). This CDR3 is 15 amino acids long.

This rearrangement joins TRBV30 to TRBJ1-2; D is unresolved. The receptor was derived from a human donor in a cohort sampled during active COVID-19. Sequenced sample: peripheral blood. This CDR3 is CAWIVVGKRGYGYTF. CDR3 DNA: TGTGCCTGGATCGTCGTCGGGAAGAGAGGCTATGGCTACACCTTC.